This TCR beta chain emerged from a study of shared clonotypes between healthy human individuals. Clones were read by immunoSEQ multiplex PCR, and TCRdb kept only the in-frame ones, dropping some. In the table there are about a million clones, approximately 80% of which are singletons. The CDR3 sequence is 12 residues long. Per germline, CDR1 LNHDA and CDR2 SQIVND (reference sequence). Deletions cut 3 bases from V and 8 bases from J, with 7 bases between. The sequenced sample consisted of memory CD4+ T cells from PBMCs. Subset: CD45RA-negative fraction. The chain combines TRBV19 with TRBJ2-2, with D unclear. This clonotype originated in a young man in good health. Some clones in this sample may be carry-over from other donors' samples. CDR3 in amino acids: CASSIPRGELFF. The CDR3 DNA sequence: TGTGCCAGTAGTATCCCCAGGGGGGAGCTGTTTTTT.